The clone carrying this T cell receptor beta chain came up many times. Its antigen is unknown. This sample was included in a study of breast tumors, draining lymph nodes, adjacent tissues. Notes on the study in general: Luminal-like breast cancer showed significantly higher tumor–nontumor repertoire similarity than basal-like. Compared with lymph nodes, tumors were less diverse; compared with nontumor tissue, more. That most tumor T cells come from lymph nodes remained unproven. Most tumor T cells seemingly derive from lymph node, then expand in tumor.

A single record per CDR3 protein comes from TCRdb applying MiXCR to the multiplex PCR reads. The data hold over 200,000 distinct CDR3 sequences, with less than 40% observed a single time. Breast cancer patients provided tissue from their axillary draining lymph nodes. The CDR3 totals 14 residues. The V and J ends lost 6 bases and 2 bases, in that order; junction bases with no gene match: 5. Germline CDR1 SGHVS, CDR2 FQNEAQ. Input material: axillary lymph node tissue. This TCR came from a female donor with breast cancer. Some clones in this sample may be carry-over from other donors' samples. This rearrangement joins TRBV7-8 to TRBJ2-7; 9 nucleotides align to TRBD1. The DNA of the CDR3 is TGTGCCAGCAGAGACGGGACAGGGCCCTACGAGCAGTACTTC. Encoded protein: CASRDGTGPYEQYF.